The 32 T cell receptor beta chains presented below share a single source sample, sequenced in a study of shared clonotypes between healthy human individuals. The repertoire was sequenced with immunoSEQ multiplex PCR; TCRdb's copy has only in-frame clones and lacks some. The table has 2 million to 3 million clones, 93% seen once. Material for sequencing was naive CD4+ T cells from PBMCs. Described subset: CD45RA+ positively selected. The receptors derive from a man aged 18 to 30 in good health. Some clones in this sample may be carry-over from other donors' samples.

The chain carries TRBV5-1 and TRBJ2-1, with 10 bases that match TRBD1. The CDR3 runs 18 residues. Germline V gene data show CDR1 as SGHRS and CDR2 as YFSETQ. V gave up 3 bases and J gave up 4 bases; unmatched junction bases: 13. CDR3 nucleotides: TGCGCCAGCAGCTCGGACAGGGGGAGTACCCTCACGTACAATGAGCAGTTCTTC. This gives the protein CASSSDRGSTLTYNEQFF.

As concerns this clone: This specimen includes other DNA sequences encoding the same CDR3. V usage is TRBV7-9 and J usage is TRBJ2-3, with D unclear. Germline lookup yields CDR1 SEHNR and CDR2 FQNEAQ (reference sequence). The CDR3 is 13 amino acids. Trimming stripped 3 bases from V and 0 bases from J, with 4 bases between. This CDR3 reads CASSLLSTDTQYF. CDR3 nucleotide sequence: TGTGCCAGCAGCTTGTTGAGCACAGATACGCAGTATTTT.

V usage is TRBV30 and J usage is TRBJ2-7, with TRBD1 identical over 8 bases. Germline V gives CDR1 GTSNPN, CDR2 SVGIG (reference sequence). V lost 3 bases, J lost 3 bases, and 7 bases stayed unmatched. CDR3 length: 14 residues. This CDR3 reads CAWRKQGGRYEQYF. As DNA, the CDR3 is TGTGCCTGGAGAAAACAGGGGGGACGCTACGAGCAGTACTTC. Full variable domain (remainder filled in from reference TRBV30 and TRBJ2-7): SQTIHQWPATLVQPVGSPLSLECTVEGTSNPNLYWYRQAAGRGLQLLFYSVGIGQISSEVPQNLSASRPQDRQFILSSKKLLLSDSGFYLCAWRKQGGRYEQYFGPGTRLTVT.

As for this clone: The sample contains more than one DNA sequence encoding this CDR3. V and J are TRBV6-5 and TRBJ1-2; D not resolved. Germline-derived CDR1 and CDR2 are MNHEY and SVGAGI. V was cut by 4 bases and J by 8 bases, with 8 bases left in between. This CDR3 has 11 residues. Here the CDR3 DNA reads TGTGCCAGCAGTTCTCGAGGGGGCTACACCTTC. Translation gives CASSSRGGYTF.

The genes are TRBV2 and TRBJ1-5; the D is unclear. The length of the CDR3 is 14 residues. Trimming removed 8 bases from V and 6 bases from J, with 17 bases in between. CDR1 and CDR2 (germline): SNHLY, FYNNEI. CDR3 sequence reads: CASGLEGSGQPQHF. DNA of the CDR3: TGTGCCAGCGGATTGGAGGGTTCGGGTCAGCCCCAGCATTTT.

The chain is built from TRBV28 and TRBJ1-4, with a possible D match to TRBD1 (6 bases). Deletions cut 2 bases from V and 14 bases from J, with 18 bases between. Germline V lookup: CDR1 MDHEN, CDR2 SYDVKM. The CDR3 spans 14 residues. CDR3 residues: CASSLPGELRRLFF. CDR3 bases: TGTGCCAGCAGTTTACCAGGGGAGCTCAGAAGGCTGTTTTTT.

This chain uses TRBV7-8 with TRBJ2-7, with D perhaps matching TRBD1 or TRBD2 (6 bases each). CDR3 length: 14 residues. The V gene lost 5 bases and the J gene lost 0 bases, with 11 bases spanning the gap. Germline values: CDR1 SGHVS, CDR2 FQNEAQ. CDR3 protein: CASSARDTSYEQYF. The DNA of the CDR3 is TGTGCCAGCAGCGCGCGGGACACCTCCTACGAGCAGTACTTC.

The V gene is TRBV30, the J gene TRBJ2-3; 7 positions agree with TRBD1. The CDR3 length is 16 residues. The V gene's germline CDR1 is GTSNPN and CDR2 SVGIG (reference sequence). Trimming removed 4 bases from V and 0 bases from J; junction bases left unmatched: 10. The CDR3 loop reads CAWKVQGIGSTDTQYF. The DNA for the CDR3 is TGTGCCTGGAAAGTACAGGGGATCGGGAGCACAGATACGCAGTATTTT.

This chain connects TRBV29-1 to TRBJ2-7, with 13 positions matching TRBD2. This CDR3 spans 17 amino acids. Germline V gene sequence: CDR1 SQVTM, CDR2 ANQGSEA. V lost 7 bases, J lost 3 bases, and 15 bases stayed unmatched. The CDR3 nucleotides read TGCAGCGCCGGAGGGGGGACTAGCGGGAAACAGCTCTACGAGCAGTACTTC. Amino acids: CSAGGGTSGKQLYEQYF.

The chain has TRBV15 and TRBJ1-1, with D possibly being TRBD1 (5 bases). CDR1 is LNHNV and CDR2 is YYDKDF in the germline V gene (reference sequence). This CDR3 has 16 amino acids. Trimming removed 6 bases from V and 1 base from J, with 18 bases in between. CDR3 protein: CATSSRPGRGNTEAFF. The CDR3 region has the DNA TGTGCCACCAGTTCGCGACCAGGGCGGGGGAACACTGAAGCTTTCTTT.

The rearrangement links TRBV5-5 to TRBJ2-5, with 8 bases fitting TRBD1. CDR1 is SGHKS and CDR2 is YYEKEE in the germline V gene (reference sequence). CDR3 length: 15 amino acids. V gave up 4 bases and J gave up 4 bases; unmatched junction bases: 9. The DNA of the CDR3 is TGTGCCAGCAGCATGACAGGGGCGGGTGTAGAGACCCAGTACTTC. Translation: CASSMTGAGVETQYF.

The chain combines TRBV30 with TRBJ2-3; D is possibly TRBD1 (6 bases). Germline V lookup: CDR1 GTSNPN, CDR2 SVGIG (reference sequence). The CDR3 sequence is 11 residues long. Trimming stripped 8 bases from V and 5 bases from J, with 11 bases between. Here the CDR3 DNA reads TGTGCCCGTAAACAGGGAGATACGCAGTATTTT. This gives the protein CARKQGDTQYF.

This clone was recorded only once. V gene TRBV7-2 combines with J gene TRBJ1-1; 12 bases line up with TRBD1. The V gene's germline CDR1 is SGHTA and CDR2 FQGNSA. The J segment lost 8 bases and the V segment lost 4 bases, leaving 5 bases of the junction unmatched. CDR3 size: 14 residues. The CDR3 DNA follows: TGTGCCAGCAGCTATACCGGGACAGGGGGCGAAGCTTTCTTT. Translation gives CASSYTGTGGEAFF.

CDR3: CASSLSWGANTGELFF. The CDR3, as DNA: TGCGCCAGCAGCTTGTCGTGGGGGGCGAACACCGGGGAGCTGTTTTTT. This chain uses TRBV5-1 with TRBJ2-2, with a weak D call TRBD2 (6 bases). With 1 base removed from V and 0 bases from J, the gap between germline ends came to 10 bases. The CDR3 sequence is 16 residues long. Germline loops: CDR1 SGHRS, CDR2 YFSETQ.

The chain is built from TRBV4-1 and TRBJ1-4, with unresolved D. Germline lookup yields CDR1 MGHRA and CDR2 YSYEKL. V lost 3 bases, J lost 6 bases, and 11 bases lay in between. This CDR3 comprises 14 residues. CDR3 sequence: CASSHPEGYEKLFF. The CDR3 DNA reads TGCGCCAGCAGCCACCCGGAAGGTTATGAAAAACTGTTTTTT.

Notes on this clone: This same CDR3 is encoded by further DNA sequences in the sample. The chain carries TRBV5-1 and TRBJ1-5; D gene ambiguous. Germline lookup yields CDR1 SGHRS and CDR2 YFSETQ. This CDR3 region has 14 residues. V shed 0 bases and J shed 5 bases, with 9 bases lying between them. CDR3 sequence: CASSLEAGDQPQHF. The CDR3 DNA sequence: TGCGCCAGCAGCTTGGAGGCTGGGGATCAGCCCCAGCATTTT.

V and J are TRBV6-1 and TRBJ2-1; 11 bases fit TRBD2. CDR3 length: 15 amino acids. Germline CDR1 MNHNS, CDR2 SASEGT. V shed 5 bases, J shed 5 bases, and the junction held 5 bases outside the gene matches. The CDR3 DNA reads TGTGCCAGCAGTATTACTAGCGGGGGAGACAATGAGCAGTTCTTC. Translated, it gives CASSITSGGDNEQFF.

The chain is built from TRBV4-1 and TRBJ2-1; D possibly corresponds to TRBD2 (6 bases). The CDR3 totals 16 residues. Trimming stripped 2 bases from V and 5 bases from J, with 16 bases between. Looked up from germline, CDR1 is MGHRA and CDR2 is YSYEKL. The CDR3 nucleotides are TGCGCCAGCAGCCAACCACTCCGGCGGGACCACAATGAGCAGTTCTTC. Translated: CASSQPLRRDHNEQFF.

The chain employs TRBV5-1 and TRBJ2-5; 9 nucleotides match TRBD2. Germline-derived CDR1 and CDR2 are SGHRS and YFSETQ. The CDR3 has 15 residues. Losses at the gene ends were 4 bases for V and 5 bases for J; bases not matched to a gene: 9. CDR3 sequence reads: CASSHGLAGDETQYF. The CDR3 DNA follows: TGCGCCAGCAGCCACGGGTTAGCGGGAGACGAGACCCAGTACTTC.

Details on this clone: This sample includes further DNA sequences coding for the same CDR3. The CDR3 DNA reads as TGCGCCAGCAGCTTGGTCTCGAGCGGCCAAGAGACCCAGTACTTC. Its translation: CASSLVSSGQETQYF. The gene calls are TRBV5-1 and TRBJ2-5, with a tentative D call TRBD2 (5 bases). The V gene's germline CDR1 is SGHRS and CDR2 YFSETQ. The CDR3 is 15 amino acids. V gave up 0 bases and J gave up 1 base, with 10 bases separating them.

With respect to this clone: Sequence at one end of the junction differs from germline and may be a read error. The chain joins TRBV7-8 to TRBJ2-7, with 8 bases identical to TRBD1. Germline assignment: CDR1 SGHVS and CDR2 FQNEAQ. The CDR3 is made up of 12 amino acids. CDR3 in DNA: TGTGCCAGCAGCTTGACAGGGGCGGAGGTGGACTTC. It encodes CASSLTGAEVDF.

The chain combines TRBV5-1 with TRBJ2-7; either TRBD1 or TRBD2 may supply D (5 bases each). The V end was cut by 5 bases, the J end by 2 bases, with 17 bases between. The V gene's germline CDR1 is SGHRS and CDR2 YFSETQ. There are 15 residues in the CDR3. CDR3 nucleotides: TGCGCCAGCAGTATTCTAGCAGGGACCACCTACGAGCAGTACTTC. Amino acid sequence: CASSILAGTTYEQYF.

The genes are TRBV4-3 and TRBJ2-1; maybe TRBD2 (5 bases). The CDR3 runs to 14 residues. Germline CDR1 LGHNA, CDR2 YSLEER. V lost 1 base and J 8 bases, leaving 12 bases between the germline ends. The CDR3 is CASSQGRASDEQFF. CDR3 coding DNA: TGCGCCAGCAGCCAAGGGCGGGCTAGTGATGAGCAGTTCTTC.

The table lists this clone with a count of one. Other DNA sequences from this sample encode an identical CDR3 as well. This chain joins TRBV18 and TRBJ2-7; no clear D gene. The germline CDR1 and CDR2 sequences are KGHSH and LQKENI. V gave up 3 bases and J gave up 4 bases, with 7 bases separating them. The CDR3 has 12 residues. The CDR3 spells CASSPANYEQYF. The CDR3 DNA reads as TGTGCCAGCTCACCGGCCAATTACGAGCAGTACTTC.

This sequence joins TRBV25-1 and TRBJ2-1, with 10 bases matching TRBD2. The CDR3 runs 15 residues. The junction had 3 bases not matched to a gene; V was cut back by 3 bases and J by 4 bases. Germline V gene data show CDR1 as MGHDK and CDR2 as SYGVNS. The CDR3 DNA reads TGTGCCAGCAGTGAGTCACTAGCGGGATACAATGAGCAGTTCTTC. Residues: CASSESLAGYNEQFF. The full variable domain, completed using reference TRBV25-1 and TRBJ2-1, is EADIYQTPRYLVIGTGKKITLECSQTMGHDKMYWYQQDPGMELHLIHYSYGVNSTEKGDLSSESTVSRIRTEHFPLTLESARPSHTSQYLCASSESLAGYNEQFFGPGTRLTVL.

The rearrangement links TRBV10-1 to TRBJ2-1; TRBD1 matches at 9 bases. V dropped 4 bases and J dropped 11; count of bases not matched to a gene: 9. The CDR3 is made up of 14 amino acids. Germline-derived CDR1 and CDR2 are WNHNN and SYGVQD (reference sequence). This CDR3 reads CASSAGTGIEKQFF. The CDR3 region has the DNA TGCGCCAGCAGTGCCGGGACAGGGATAGAAAAGCAGTTCTTC.

V gene TRBV5-6 combines with J gene TRBJ1-1, with TRBD1 matching over 9 bases. The germline CDR1 and CDR2 sequences are SGHDT and YYEEEE. V gave up 4 bases and J gave up 4 bases; unmatched junction bases: 8. CDR3 length: 15 residues. CDR3 amino acids: CASSTRDRVSTEAFF. For the CDR3, the DNA is TGTGCCAGCAGCACCCGGGACAGGGTGAGCACTGAAGCTTTCTTT.

This chain joins TRBV25-1 and TRBJ2-2, with D unresolved. With 6 bases removed from V and 7 bases from J, the gap between germline ends came to 12 bases. CDR1 MGHDK and CDR2 SYGVNS come from the germline V gene. This CDR3 has 13 amino acids. CDR3 in amino acids: CASSLDHYGELFF. As DNA, the CDR3 is TGTGCCAGCAGCCTAGACCACTACGGGGAGCTGTTTTTT.

The chain links TRBV30 to TRBJ2-5; TRBD1 is a possible D gene (6 bases). Trimming cost V 2 bases and J 3 bases, with 13 bases left between them. This CDR3 comprises 14 residues. Germline CDR1 and CDR2: GTSNPN and SVGIG (reference sequence). CDR3 amino acids: CAWSKQGFEETQYF. The CDR3 DNA is TGTGCCTGGAGTAAACAGGGTTTCGAAGAGACCCAGTACTTC.

This chain links TRBV5-4 with TRBJ2-5; D is possibly TRBD1 (5 bases). V was pared by 6 bases and J by 4 bases, with 19 bases between. Germline CDR1 is SGHNT and CDR2 is YYREEE (reference sequence). This CDR3 region has 15 residues. CDR3 loop: CASTSRVGQGETQYF. The CDR3, as DNA: TGTGCCAGCACCTCACGAGTAGGGCAGGGAGAGACCCAGTACTTC.

The chain links TRBV10-3 to TRBJ1-4; D possibly corresponds to TRBD1 (5 bases). The CDR3 sequence is 14 residues long. The V and J ends lost 6 bases and 3 bases respectively, with 11 bases between them. CDR1 and CDR2 from the germline V gene are ENHRY and SYGVKD. CDR3 loop: CAISRDFANEKLFF. The CDR3 bases are TGTGCCATCAGCCGGGACTTTGCTAATGAAAAACTGTTTTTT.

The chain joins TRBV10-3 to TRBJ1-1; D uncertain. Looked up from germline, CDR1 is ENHRY and CDR2 is SYGVKD. This CDR3 region has 14 residues. Deletions cut 0 bases from V and 3 bases from J, with 8 bases between. CDR3 in DNA: TGTGCCATCAGTGAGTCTGGCCCGGACACTGAAGCTTTCTTT. This translates into CAISESGPDTEAFF.